Listed here are 15 T cell receptor beta chains from one sample, sequenced in a study of PD-L1 blockade in urothelial cancer. Sequencing used immunoSEQ multiplex PCR; TCRdb keeps in-frame clones, though not all of them. The table records 50,000 or so clones, 85% to 90% of them present only once. Stated time point: pretreatment peripheral blood. Source: PBMCs, taken around atezolizumab (anti-PD-L1) treatment. The source of these receptors is a man aged 55 to 70 with urothelial cancer.

The rearrangement joins TRBV4-3 to TRBJ1-3; D is uncertain. The germline gives CDR1 LGHNA, CDR2 YSLEER. V was trimmed by 0 bases and J by 13 bases, leaving 13 bases between them. The CDR3 covers 13 residues. The CDR3 here is CASSQDFERSIYF. CDR3 coding DNA: TGCGCCAGCAGCCAAGATTTTGAACGGAGTATATATTTT.

The chain recombines TRBV5-1 with TRBJ1-6; D is uncertain. The CDR3 runs to 16 residues. V shed 0 bases and J shed 10 bases, with 17 bases lying between them. Germline values: CDR1 SGHRS, CDR2 YFSETQ. CDR3 residues: CASSLDRVNPLSPLHF. CDR3 nucleotides: TGCGCCAGCAGCTTGGATCGGGTCAATCCGTTGTCACCCCTCCACTTT.

Remarks on this clone: At one end, the junction sequence differs from germline, possibly due to a read error. The V and J genes are TRBV7-9 and TRBJ1-6, with 10 nucleotides matching TRBD1. The CDR3 loop spans 18 amino acids. Germline CDR1 SEHNR, CDR2 FQNEAQ (reference sequence). In nucleotides, the CDR3 is TGTGCTAGCAGCTTAGGGCAAATGCGGGACAGGGGTAATTCACCCCTCCACTTT. This translates into CASSLGQMRDRGNSPLHF.

The chain carries TRBV19 and TRBJ2-2; no definite D call. This CDR3 spans 12 amino acids. Per the germline V gene, CDR1 is LNHDA and CDR2 is SQIVND (reference sequence). V was pared by 3 bases and J by 8 bases, with 7 bases between. CDR3: CASSIGRGELFF. DNA of the CDR3: TGTGCCAGTAGTATTGGGCGAGGGGAGCTGTTTTTT.

This clone appeared a few times. The rearrangement joins TRBV19 to TRBJ1-2; D gene uncertain. V lost 4 bases and J lost 2, with 8 bases in between. This CDR3 region has 13 residues. Germline V gene lookup returns CDR1 LNHDA and CDR2 SQIVND (reference sequence). The CDR3 bases are TGTGCCAGTAGTAGGCGGCGAAACTATGGCTACACCTTC. Protein sequence: CASSRRRNYGYTF.

The chain employs TRBV10-3 and TRBJ1-1, with unresolved D. V lost 2 bases, J lost 1 base, and 8 bases lay in between. Germline lookup yields CDR1 ENHRY and CDR2 SYGVKD. The length of the CDR3 is 14 residues. The CDR3 sequence: CAISEPGPNTEAFF. The DNA for the CDR3 is TGTGCCATCAGTGAGCCGGGTCCGAACACTGAAGCTTTCTTT.

This clone is labeled as large (0.1 to 1%). Other DNA sequences within the sample encode an identical CDR3. CDR3 DNA: TGCGCCAGCAGCCAACGGACAGGTCGCGAGCAGTACTTC. Encoded protein: CASSQRTGREQYF. The genes are TRBV4-3 and TRBJ2-7; 7 bases match TRBD1. Germline trimming cut 2 bases from V and 6 bases from J; bases unmatched to any gene: 4. Germline CDR1 is LGHNA and CDR2 is YSLEER. The CDR3 covers 13 residues.

The gene calls are TRBV11-2 and TRBJ1-3; D gene uncertain. V shed 0 bases and J shed 0 bases, with 15 bases lying between them. The CDR3 contains 18 residues. CDR1 is SGHAT, CDR2 FQNNGV, per germline. The CDR3 nucleotides are TGTGCCAGCAGCTTAGATCGTTCCTCCTTTAGCTCTGGAAACACCATATATTTT. This translates into CASSLDRSSFSSGNTIYF. Variable domain in full (rest from reference TRBV11-2 and TRBJ1-3): EAGVAQSPRYKIIEKRQSVAFWCNPISGHATLYWYQQILGQGPKLLIQFQNNGVVDDSQLPKDRFSAERLKGVDSTLKIQPAKLEDSAVYLCASSLDRSSFSSGNTIYFGEGSWLTVV.

The chain is built from TRBV5-3 and TRBJ2-1; D not certain. TRBV5-3 is designated an ORF whose function remains uncertain. The CDR3 is 12 residues long. Trimming left V 0 bases short and J 9 bases short, with 7 bases between. The CDR3: CARSLVEIEQFF. DNA for the CDR3: TGTGCCAGAAGCTTGGTCGAGATTGAGCAGTTCTTC.

The rearrangement uses TRBV2 and TRBJ2-1; 8 positions match TRBD2. The CDR3 extends over 14 amino acids. The V segment lost 4 bases and the J segment 5 bases; nucleotides outside the gene matches: 4. Per germline, CDR1 SNHLY and CDR2 FYNNEI. Here the CDR3 reads CASSVLAGDNEQFF. Written as DNA, the CDR3 is TGTGCCAGCAGTGTTCTAGCGGGCGACAATGAGCAGTTCTTC.

The chain recombines TRBV29-1 with TRBJ2-1; 7 nucleotides line up with TRBD1. J was trimmed by 9 bases and V by 7 bases; bases with no gene match: 9. Germline-derived CDR1 and CDR2 are SQVTM and ANQGSEA. The CDR3 contains 12 residues. The CDR3 reads CSGIRQGSEQFF. The CDR3 bases are TGCAGCGGCATTCGACAGGGATCTGAGCAGTTCTTC.

The V call is TRBV19, the J call TRBJ1-2; TRBD1 might be the D (6 bases). This CDR3 has 11 residues. Trimming shortened V by 11 bases and J by 8 bases, and 15 bases separated the two germline ends. Germline V lookup: CDR1 LNHDA, CDR2 SQIVND (reference sequence). CDR3 sequence: CARYRVVGYTF. In DNA, the CDR3 is TGTGCCCGGTACAGGGTTGTGGGCTACACCTTC.

The V gene is TRBV5-4, the J gene TRBJ2-3; TRBD2 aligns across 10 bases. The CDR3 totals 15 residues. Looked up from germline, CDR1 is SGHNT and CDR2 is YYREEE (reference sequence). Germline trimming cut 7 bases from V and 0 bases from J; bases unmatched to any gene: 5. In nucleotides, the CDR3 is TGTGCCAGCCGGGAGGGACTAGCGAGCACAGATACGCAGTATTTT. Amino acids: CASREGLASTDTQYF.

The V gene is TRBV9, the J gene TRBJ2-1; a possible D gene is TRBD2 (5 bases). Germline CDR1 and CDR2: SGDLS and YYNGEE. The CDR3 totals 14 residues. V was clipped by 0 bases and J by 10 bases, with 14 bases between them. As DNA, the CDR3 is TGTGCCAGCAGCGTAGGCGGGCTAACCAAGGAGCAGTTCTTC. Protein sequence: CASSVGGLTKEQFF. The entire variable domain, with the rest obtained from reference TRBV9 and TRBJ2-1, is as follows: DSGVTQTPKHLITATGQRVTLRCSPRSGDLSVYWYQQSLDQGLQFLIQYYNGEERAKGNILERFSAQQFPDLHSELNLSSLELGDSALYFCASSVGGLTKEQFFGPGTRLTVL.

The chain has TRBV5-1 and TRBJ2-2; possible D gene TRBD2, 7 bases. The CDR3 totals 16 residues. The ends were cut back, 4 bases at V and 7 bases at J, with 20 bases in the middle. Per the germline V gene, CDR1 is SGHRS and CDR2 is YFSETQ. The CDR3 bases are TGCGCCAGCAGCCCGGGGGGCAGGGGTTTCAACGGGGAGCTGTTTTTT. Residues: CASSPGGRGFNGELFF. Full variable domain (remainder filled in from reference TRBV5-1 and TRBJ2-2): KAGVTQTPRYLIKTRGQQVTLSCSPISGHRSVSWYQQTPGQGLQFLFEYFSETQRNKGNFPGRFSGRQFSNSRSEMNVSTLELGDSALYLCASSPGGRGFNGELFFGEGSRLTVL.